This T cell receptor (beta chain) derives from a study of T cell repertoires in cytomegalovirus infection. This CDR3 is built from 15 residues. The germline CDR1 and CDR2 sequences are LGHNA and YNFKEQ. MiXCR was run by TCRdb on the reads, yielding one entry per CDR3 protein. This sample carries 500,000 or so distinct CDR3 sequences, about 15% of them seen once, and the ten largest clones take 24%. As concerns this clonotype: One junction end does not reproduce the germline sequence, and a read error may be involved.

This clonotype originated in a human donor in good health (CMV status not recorded). Some clones in this sample may be carry-over from other donors' samples. The source material was CD8+ T cells from PBMCs. The chain has TRBV4-2 and TRBJ2-7; the match to TRBD2 covers 8 bases. In DNA, the CDR3 is TGTGCCAGCAGCCAAGAAGGGACTAGTCCCTACGAGCAGTGCTTC. This gives the protein CASSQEGTSPYEQCF.